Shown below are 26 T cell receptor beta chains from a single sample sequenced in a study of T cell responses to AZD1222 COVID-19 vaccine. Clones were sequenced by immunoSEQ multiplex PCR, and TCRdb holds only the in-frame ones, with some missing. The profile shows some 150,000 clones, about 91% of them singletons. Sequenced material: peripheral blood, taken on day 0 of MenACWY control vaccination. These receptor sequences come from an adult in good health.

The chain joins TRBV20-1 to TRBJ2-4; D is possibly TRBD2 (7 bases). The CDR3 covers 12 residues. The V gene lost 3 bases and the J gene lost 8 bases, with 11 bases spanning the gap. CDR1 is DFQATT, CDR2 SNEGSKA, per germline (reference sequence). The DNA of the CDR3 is TGCAGTGCTAGTAGGGGGAGGGACATTCAGTACTTC. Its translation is CSASRGRDIQYF.

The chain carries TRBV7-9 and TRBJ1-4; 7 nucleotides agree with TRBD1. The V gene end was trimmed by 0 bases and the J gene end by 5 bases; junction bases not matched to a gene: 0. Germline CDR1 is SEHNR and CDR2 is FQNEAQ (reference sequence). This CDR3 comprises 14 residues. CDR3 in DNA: TGTGCCAGCAGCTTAGCGGGACAGAATGAAAAACTGTTTTTT. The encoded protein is CASSLAGQNEKLFF.

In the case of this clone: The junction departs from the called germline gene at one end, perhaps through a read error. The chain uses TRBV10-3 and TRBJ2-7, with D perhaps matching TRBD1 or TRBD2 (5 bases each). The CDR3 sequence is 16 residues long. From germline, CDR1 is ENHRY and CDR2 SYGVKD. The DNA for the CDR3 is TGTGCCATCAGTGAGTCGTGGGGGAGAGACTCCCACGAGCAGTACTTC. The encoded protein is CAISESWGRDSHEQYF.

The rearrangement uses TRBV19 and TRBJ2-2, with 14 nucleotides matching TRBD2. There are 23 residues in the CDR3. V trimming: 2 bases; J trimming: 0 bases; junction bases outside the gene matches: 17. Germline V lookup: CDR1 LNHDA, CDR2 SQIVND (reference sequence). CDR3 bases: TGTGCCAGTAGTATACCGAAGGCAGGACTAGCGGGAGGACCACAACCGAACACCGGGGAGCTGTTTTTT. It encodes CASSIPKAGLAGGPQPNTGELFF.

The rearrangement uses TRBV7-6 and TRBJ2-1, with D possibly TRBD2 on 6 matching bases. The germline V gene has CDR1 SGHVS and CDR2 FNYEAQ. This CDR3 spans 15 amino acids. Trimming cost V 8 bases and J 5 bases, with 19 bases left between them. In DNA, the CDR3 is TGTGCCAGCGGACTACTAGTTACTGGGGACAATGAGCAGTTCTTC. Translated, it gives CASGLLVTGDNEQFF.

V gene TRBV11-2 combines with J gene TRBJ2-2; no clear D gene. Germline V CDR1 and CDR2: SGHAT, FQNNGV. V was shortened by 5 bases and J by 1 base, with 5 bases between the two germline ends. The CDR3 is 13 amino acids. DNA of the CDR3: TGTGCCAGCAGCCCGGGGAACACCGGGGAGCTGTTTTTT. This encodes CASSPGNTGELFF.

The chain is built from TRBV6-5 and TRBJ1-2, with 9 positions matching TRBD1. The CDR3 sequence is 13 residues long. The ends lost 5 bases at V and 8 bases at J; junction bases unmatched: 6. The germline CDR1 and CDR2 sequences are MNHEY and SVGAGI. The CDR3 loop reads CASSRRQGGGYTF. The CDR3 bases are TGTGCCAGCAGTAGGAGACAGGGGGGCGGCTACACCTTC.

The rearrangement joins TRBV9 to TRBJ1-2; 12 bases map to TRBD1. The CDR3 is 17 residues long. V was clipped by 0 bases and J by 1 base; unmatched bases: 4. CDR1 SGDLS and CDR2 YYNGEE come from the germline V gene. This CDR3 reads CASSVAGQGAGNYGYTF. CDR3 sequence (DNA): TGTGCCAGCAGCGTAGCGGGACAGGGGGCTGGTAACTATGGCTACACCTTC.

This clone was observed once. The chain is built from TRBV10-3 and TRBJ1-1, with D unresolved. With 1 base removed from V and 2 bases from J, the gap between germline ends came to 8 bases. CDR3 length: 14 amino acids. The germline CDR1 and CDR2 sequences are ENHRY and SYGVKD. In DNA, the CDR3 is TGTGCCATCAGTGAGTATAAGATCAACACTGAAGCTTTCTTT. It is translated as CAISEYKINTEAFF.

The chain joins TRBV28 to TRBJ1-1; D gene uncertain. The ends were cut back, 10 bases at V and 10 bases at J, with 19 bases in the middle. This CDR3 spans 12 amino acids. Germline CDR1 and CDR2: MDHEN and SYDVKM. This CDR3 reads CATQLEAVRAFF. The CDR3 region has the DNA TGTGCCACCCAGTTAGAGGCAGTTAGAGCTTTCTTT.

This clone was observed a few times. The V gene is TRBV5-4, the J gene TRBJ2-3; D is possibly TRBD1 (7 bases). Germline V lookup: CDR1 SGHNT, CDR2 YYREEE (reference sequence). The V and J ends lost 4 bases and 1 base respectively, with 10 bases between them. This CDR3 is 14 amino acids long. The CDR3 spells CASSAGQRTDTQYF. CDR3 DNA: TGTGCCAGCAGCGCGGGACAGCGCACAGATACGCAGTATTTT.

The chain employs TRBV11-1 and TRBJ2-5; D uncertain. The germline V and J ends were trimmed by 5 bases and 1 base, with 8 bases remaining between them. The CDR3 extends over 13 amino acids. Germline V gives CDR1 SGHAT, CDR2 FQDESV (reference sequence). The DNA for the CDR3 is TGTGCCAGCAGCCTTCGGGTCCAAGAGACCCAGTACTTC. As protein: CASSLRVQETQYF.

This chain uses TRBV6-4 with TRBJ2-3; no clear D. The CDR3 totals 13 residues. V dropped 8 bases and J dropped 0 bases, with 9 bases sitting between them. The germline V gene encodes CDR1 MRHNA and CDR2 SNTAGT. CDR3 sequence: CASAPGSTDTQYF. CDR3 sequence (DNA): TGTGCCAGCGCTCCCGGGAGCACAGATACGCAGTATTTT.

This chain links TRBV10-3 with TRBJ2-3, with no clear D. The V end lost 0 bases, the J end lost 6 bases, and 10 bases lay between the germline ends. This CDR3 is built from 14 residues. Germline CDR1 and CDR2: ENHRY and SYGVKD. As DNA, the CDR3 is TGTGCCATCAGTGAGTCTAGCCTAACGGATACGCAGTATTTT. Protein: CAISESSLTDTQYF.

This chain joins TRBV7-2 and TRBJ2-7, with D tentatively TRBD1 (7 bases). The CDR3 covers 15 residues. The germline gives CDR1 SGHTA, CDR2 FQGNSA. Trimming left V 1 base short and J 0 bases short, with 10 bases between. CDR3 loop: CASSLVQGGSYEQYF. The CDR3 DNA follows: TGTGCCAGCAGCTTAGTCCAGGGGGGCTCCTACGAGCAGTACTTC. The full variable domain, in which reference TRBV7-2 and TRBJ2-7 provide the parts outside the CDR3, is GAGVSQSPSNKVTEKGKDVELRCDPISGHTALYWYRQSLGQGLEFLIYFQGNSAPDKSGLPSDRFSAERTGGSVSTLTIQRTQQEDSAVYLCASSLVQGGSYEQYFGPGTRLTVT.

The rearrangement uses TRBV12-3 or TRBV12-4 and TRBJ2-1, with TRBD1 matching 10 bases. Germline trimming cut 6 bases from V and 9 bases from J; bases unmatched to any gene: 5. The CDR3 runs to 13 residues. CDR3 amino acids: CASSHGTGAEQFF. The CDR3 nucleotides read TGTGCCAGCAGCCATGGGACAGGGGCTGAGCAGTTCTTC.

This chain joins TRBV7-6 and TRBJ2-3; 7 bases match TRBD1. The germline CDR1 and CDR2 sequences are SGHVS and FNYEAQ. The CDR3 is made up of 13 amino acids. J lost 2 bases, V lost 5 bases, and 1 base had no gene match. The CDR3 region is CASSDRVTDTQYF. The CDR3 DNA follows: TGTGCCAGCAGCGACAGGGTCACAGATACGCAGTATTTT.

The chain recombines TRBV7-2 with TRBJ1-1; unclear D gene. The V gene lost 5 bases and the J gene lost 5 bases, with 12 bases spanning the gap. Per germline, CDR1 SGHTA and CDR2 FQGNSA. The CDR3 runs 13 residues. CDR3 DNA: TGTGCCAGCAGCCAAGGGTCCCTAACTGAAGCTTTCTTT. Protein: CASSQGSLTEAFF.

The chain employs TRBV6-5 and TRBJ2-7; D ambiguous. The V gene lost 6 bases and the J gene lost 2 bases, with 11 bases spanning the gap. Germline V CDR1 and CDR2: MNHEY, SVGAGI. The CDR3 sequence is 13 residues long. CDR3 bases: TGTGCCAGCAGACGGAGCGTGGCCTACGAGCAGTACTTC. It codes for CASRRSVAYEQYF.

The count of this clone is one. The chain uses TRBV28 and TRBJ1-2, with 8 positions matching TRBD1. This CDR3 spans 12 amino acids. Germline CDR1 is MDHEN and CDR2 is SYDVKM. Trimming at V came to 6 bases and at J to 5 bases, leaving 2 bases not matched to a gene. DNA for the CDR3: TGTGCCAGCAGCCGGACAGGGTATGGCTACACCTTC. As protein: CASSRTGYGYTF.

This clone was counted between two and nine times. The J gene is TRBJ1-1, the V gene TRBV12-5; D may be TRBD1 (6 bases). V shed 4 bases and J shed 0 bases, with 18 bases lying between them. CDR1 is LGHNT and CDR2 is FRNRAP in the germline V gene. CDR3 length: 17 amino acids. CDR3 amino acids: CASGSPPGTSMNTEAFF. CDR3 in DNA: TGTGCTAGTGGTTCGCCCCCCGGGACATCCATGAACACTGAAGCTTTCTTT.

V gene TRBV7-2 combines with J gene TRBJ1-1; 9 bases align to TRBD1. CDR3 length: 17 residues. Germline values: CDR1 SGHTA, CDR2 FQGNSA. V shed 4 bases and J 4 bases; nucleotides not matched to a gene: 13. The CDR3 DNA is TGTGCCAGCAGCTCCGGGACAGGGTACTTTATGGGCACTGAAGCTTTCTTT. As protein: CASSSGTGYFMGTEAFF.

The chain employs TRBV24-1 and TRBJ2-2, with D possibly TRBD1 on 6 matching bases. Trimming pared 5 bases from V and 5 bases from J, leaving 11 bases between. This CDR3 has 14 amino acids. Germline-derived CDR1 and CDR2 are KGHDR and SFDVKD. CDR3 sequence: CATSGQDRTGELFF. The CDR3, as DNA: TGTGCCACCAGTGGACAGGACCGGACCGGGGAGCTGTTTTTT.

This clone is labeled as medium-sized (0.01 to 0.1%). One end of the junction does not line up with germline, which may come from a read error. CDR3 protein: CASSSGGTRDEAF. The DNA for the CDR3 is TGTGCCAGCAGCTCCGGGGGGACAAGGGATGAGGCCTTC. The chain couples TRBV7-2 to TRBJ1-2; weak D call: TRBD1 (6 bases). This CDR3 is 13 amino acids long. Germline V gene data show CDR1 as SGHTA and CDR2 as FQGNSA.

CDR3 DNA sequence: TGTGCCTGGAGTGTGGGTAGCGGAATAGGAGAGCAGTTCTTC. This encodes CAWSVGSGIGEQFF. V is TRBV30 and J is TRBJ2-1; D might be TRBD2 (6 bases). The CDR3 length is 14 residues. V lost 0 bases, J lost 10 bases, and 16 bases lay in between. The germline gives CDR1 GTSNPN, CDR2 SVGIG (reference sequence). The whole variable domain, filled in from reference TRBV30 and TRBJ2-1, reads SQTIHQWPATLVQPVGSPLSLECTVEGTSNPNLYWYRQAAGRGLQLLFYSVGIGQISSEVPQNLSASRPQDRQFILSSKKLLLSDSGFYLCAWSVGSGIGEQFFGPGTRLTVL.

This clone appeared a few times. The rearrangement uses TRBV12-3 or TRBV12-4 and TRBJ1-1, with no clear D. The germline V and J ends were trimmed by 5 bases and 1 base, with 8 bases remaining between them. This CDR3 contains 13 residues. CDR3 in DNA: TGTGCCAGCAGTGAGATTGAGAACACTGAAGCTTTCTTT. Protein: CASSEIENTEAFF.